The rows below give T cell receptor beta chains drawn from one sample of a study of blood T cell repertoires in COVID-19. Libraries were prepared by immunoSEQ multiplex PCR; TCRdb keeps only in-frame clonotypes and omits some of them. The sample carries around 120,000 clones, about 88% recorded once. Input material: peripheral blood. These receptors originate from a man aged 60-69 years with COVID-19, enrolled during active disease. The CDR3 runs from the conserved cysteine through the conserved F or W. A D gene is named only where the DNA matches it firmly. Clone size is not always given. Where it is, it says once, few, many or a class for expanded clones.

clone_size,j_call,v_call,d_call,cdr3_nt,cdr3_aa
-,TRBJ1-4,TRBV4-1,-,TGCGCCAGCAGCCAAGCCGGGGGACGAAAACTGTTTTTT,CASSQAGGRKLFF
once,TRBJ2-1,TRBV5-1,-,TGCGCCAGCAGCCAGGGAAGGGACTACAATGAGCAGTTCTTC,CASSQGRDYNEQFF
-,TRBJ2-2,TRBV24-1,-,TGTGCCACCAGTGATCCGGGACACAACACCGGGGAGCTGTTTTTT,CATSDPGHNTGELFF
-,TRBJ2-5,TRBV9,TRBD2,TGTGCCAGCAGCCCTAGCGGGAGTCATCAAGAGACCCAGTACTTC,CASSPSGSHQETQYF
once,TRBJ2-3,TRBV2,TRBD2,TGTGCCAGCAGCCGGGGACTAGCGGGCAGAACAGATACGCAGTATTTT,CASSRGLAGRTDTQYF
-,TRBJ1-4,TRBV29-1,-,TGCAGCGCTGGGCCAGGGTCCGGGAAACTGTTTTTT,CSAGPGSGKLFF
-,TRBJ2-7,TRBV9,TRBD1,TGTGCCAGCAGCGTAACCGGCAGGGGGCCGTCCGGTGAGCAGTACTTC,CASSVTGRGPSGEQYF
-,TRBJ2-1,TRBV5-1,TRBD2,TGCGCCAGCAGCTTGGATCTAACTAGCGGGAGCTACAATGAGCAGTTCTTC,CASSLDLTSGSYNEQFF
-,TRBJ2-2,TRBV3-1/TRBV3-2,TRBD2,TGTGCCAGCAGCCAGACCGGGACAGTCTCTAGCGGGAGGAACACCGGGGAGCTGTTTTTT,CASSQTGTVSSGRNTGELFF
-,TRBJ2-2,TRBV9,TRBD2,TGTGCCAGCAGCCCGAGACTAGCGGGAGGGCCTAGCACCGGGGAGCTGTTTTTT,CASSPRLAGGPSTGELFF
-,TRBJ2-2,TRBV4-2,-,TGTGCCAGCAGCCAAGAGGCGGGTTCAACCGGGGAGCTGTTTTTT,CASSQEAGSTGELFF
-,TRBJ2-7,TRBV24-1,-,TGTGCCACCAGTGAGGGGGGAACCCCTCCTTACGAGCAGTACTTC,CATSEGGTPPYEQYF
-,TRBJ2-7,TRBV12-3/TRBV12-4,-,TGTGCCAGCAGTTTAAGTGGGGGCGCCGAGCAGTACTTC,CASSLSGGAEQYF
-,TRBJ1-3,TRBV5-1,-,TGCGCCAGCAGCCCTCCCGGGTCTGGAAACACCATATATTTT,CASSPPGSGNTIYF
-,TRBJ2-5,TRBV6-6,TRBD2,TGTGCCAGCAGTTATCTAGCGGGAGGCCAAGAGACCCAGTACTTC,CASSYLAGGQETQYF
-,TRBJ2-5,TRBV27,-,TGTGCCAGCAGTACGGACAAGGAAGAGACCCAGTACTTC,CASSTDKEETQYF
once,TRBJ2-5,TRBV20-1,TRBD2,TGCAGTGCTAGTCCGGGACTATCCTCAGAGACCCAGTACTTC,CSASPGLSSETQYF
-,TRBJ1-2,TRBV7-2,-,TGTGCCAGCAGAGCGGCGAGCTACACCTTC,CASRAASYTF
-,TRBJ2-7,TRBV29-1,TRBD1,TGCAGCGTTCCTGGACAGGGTCACAACGAGCAGTACTTC,CSVPGQGHNEQYF
once,TRBJ2-2,TRBV7-9,-,TGTGCCAGCAGCTTAGCCGAGGCGAGCGGGGAGCTGTTTTTT,CASSLAEASGELFF